This T cell receptor (beta chain) was identified during a study of cytomegalovirus exposure and HLA in healthy donors. Overall study: Assignment to the Caucasian-associated ancestry cluster applied to more than 75% of the approximately 360 genotyped donors.

Study results and caveats: TCR beta chains numbering more than 150 were designated cytomegalovirus-associated.

Comments on this clone: Its antigen is unidentified.

CDR1 is WNHNN, CDR2 SYGVQD, per germline (reference sequence). This CDR3 comprises 16 residues. V was clipped by 1 base and J by 1 base, with 11 bases between them. PCR primers comprised 60 Vbeta and 13 Jbeta primers. Produced via immunoSEQ multiplex PCR; TCRdb's table is partial and in-frame only. The data hold 200,000 or so clones, with roughly four fifths observed a single time. The chain joins TRBV10-1 to TRBJ2-1; a possible D gene is TRBD2 (6 bases). This clonotype originated in a woman between 45 and 65 years old in good health and CMV-seropositive. The source material was PBMCs. CDR3 coding DNA: TGCGCCAGCAGTGAGTGGGCTAGCGCGTCCTACAATGAGCAGTTCTTC. This gives the protein CASSEWASASYNEQFF.